This T cell receptor beta chain was captured in a study of CD8 T cells in ankylosing spondylitis. As to this clonotype: What it recognizes is unknown.

The CDR3 contains 13 residues. Germline lookup yields CDR1 SGDLS and CDR2 YYNGEE. With 3 bases clipped from V and 10 bases from J, the junction kept 3 bases outside the gene matches. In TCRdb, the 5' RACE reads were re-called with MiXCR into one record per CDR3 protein. The sample yields approximately 400,000 distinct CDR3 sequences, more than 25% seen once. Points from the study as a whole: Within peripheral blood, clones linked to disease were CD8+ and relatively rare. Seemingly characteristic of ankylosing spondylitis blood was a TCR beta motif consisting of under ten highly homologous variants.

The sample taken for sequencing was blood, either unsorted or a sorted T cell fraction (not recorded which). The chain combines TRBV9 with TRBJ2-1, with 11 bases matching TRBD2. The TCR comes from a male donor with ankylosing spondylitis. The CDR3 region is CASSALAGVEQFF. The CDR3 DNA sequence: TGTGCCAGCAGCGCACTAGCGGGAGTGGAGCAGTTCTTC.